This TCR beta chain was obtained from a study of technical replicates of blood from a few donors. The method was immunoSEQ multiplex PCR; TCRdb's version includes in-frame clones alone and lacks a portion of them. The profile covers fewer than 95,000 clones, with about 94% appearing a single time and roughly 0.28% taken by the ten largest. This CDR3 has 14 residues. CDR1 WNHNN and CDR2 SYGVQD come from the germline V gene (reference sequence). The trim removed 4 bases at V and 9 bases at J, leaving 5 bases unmatched. J is TRBJ2-5 and V is TRBV10-1; TRBD2 matches at 13 bases. This clonotype originated in a human donor in good health. The source material was T cells isolated from PBMCs. The CDR3 DNA is TGCGCCAGCAGTGGGACGACTAGCGGGGGGCCCCAGTACTTC. The encoded protein is CASSGTTSGGPQYF.